This T cell receptor (beta chain) originates from a study of T cell repertoires in cytomegalovirus infection. Study as a whole: Public TCR beta signatures provided an indication of both CMV infection and a matching HLA type. Study conclusions and caveats: In two of eight donors, the top clonotype was HLA-C-restricted CMV-specific.

Concerning this clonotype itself: Its cognate antigen is unknown.

The CDR3 is 14 residues long. V was cut by 4 bases and J by 3 bases, with 10 bases left in between. Germline V lookup: CDR1 SGHTA, CDR2 FQGNSA. TCRdb itself ran the reads through MiXCR, one entry per CDR3 protein. This sample has roughly 500,000 distinct CDR3 sequences, with 42% found just once. The sequencing here drew on cultured PBMCs, taken from culture after CMV antigen stimulation. The chain employs TRBV7-2 and TRBJ1-5, with no clear D. The sequence was obtained from a human donor in good health (CMV status not recorded). Some clones in this sample may be carry-over from other donors' samples. CDR3 DNA sequence: TGTGCCAGCAGCTCGACGGCTACCAATCAGCCCCAGCATTTT. Translated: CASSSTATNQPQHF.